These T cell receptor beta chains were read from a single sample in a study of cytomegalovirus exposure and HLA in healthy donors. This table comes from immunoSEQ multiplex PCR, and its TCRdb copy is limited to in-frame clones, with some not included. The sample gives some 130,000 clones, 75% to 85% of which show up once; roughly 1.8% is in the top ten. The sequenced sample was PBMCs. Receptors were obtained from a female donor in good health and CMV-seropositive. CDR3s include the opening cysteine and the closing phenylalanine or tryptophan. D genes are given only for firm matches. Clone size is given for some rows only: seen once, a few or many times, or a class if the clone is expanded.

j_call clone_size d_call v_call cdr3_aa cdr3_nt
TRBJ2-7 . . TRBV4-1 CASSQSTPSYEQYF TGCGCCAGCAGCCAATCCACACCATCCTACGAGCAGTACTTC
TRBJ2-1 . TRBD2 TRBV10-1 CASSEGSGGYNEQFF TGCGCCAGCAGTGAAGGTAGCGGGGGGTACAATGAGCAGTTCTTC
TRBJ1-1 . . TRBV9 CASSVGLSGERTEAFF TGTGCCAGCAGCGTAGGGCTCAGTGGAGAGCGCACTGAAGCTTTCTTT
TRBJ2-5 . TRBD1 TRBV7-7 CASSLYGTGAGETQYF TGTGCCAGCAGCTTATATGGAACAGGGGCGGGAGAGACCCAGTACTTC
TRBJ2-3 . . TRBV11-2 CASSLGLSTDTQYF TGTGCCAGCAGCTTAGGTCTTAGCACAGATACGCAGTATTTT
TRBJ2-3 . . TRBV28 CASSSNLDTQYF TGTGCCAGCAGTTCCAACTTAGATACGCAGTATTTT
TRBJ2-1 few . TRBV10-1 CASSDNRDEQFF TGCGCCAGCAGCGATAACCGGGATGAGCAGTTCTTC
TRBJ1-1 . . TRBV19 CASLGRAIEAFF TGTGCCAGCCTCGGCAGGGCCATTGAAGCTTTCTTT
TRBJ1-6 few . TRBV2 CASSTGGTSYNSPLHF TGTGCCAGCAGTACGGGGGGCACGTCTTATAATTCACCCCTCCACTTT
TRBJ1-6 few TRBD1 TRBV23-1 CASSQFEGANSPLHF TGCGCCAGCAGTCAATTTGAGGGGGCTAATTCACCCCTCCACTTT
TRBJ1-2 . TRBD1 TRBV6-1 CASSEATGGGGYTF TGTGCCAGCAGTGAAGCGACAGGGGGCGGGGGCTACACCTTC
TRBJ2-1 . TRBD1 TRBV25-1 CASSEYRTGAVF TGTGCCAGCAGTGAATATAGGACAGGGGCGGTCTTC
TRBJ2-7 . . TRBV2 CASSEASYYEQYF TGTGCCAGCAGTGAAGCGAGCTACTACGAGCAGTACTTC
TRBJ2-7 few TRBD2 TRBV7-9 CSSSLGASGSYEQYF TGTTCCAGCAGCTTAGGGGCTAGCGGATCCTACGAGCAGTACTTC
TRBJ2-2 . . TRBV15 CATSYSSNTGELFF TGTGCCACCAGCTACAGCTCGAACACCGGGGAGCTGTTTTTT
TRBJ2-7 . TRBD1 TRBV30 CAWSLLGTGASYEQYF TGTGCCTGGAGTCTTTTGGGGACAGGAGCTTCCTACGAGCAGTACTTC
TRBJ1-3 few . TRBV19 CASATAPGNTIYF TGTGCCAGTGCCACAGCCCCTGGAAACACCATATATTTT
TRBJ2-5 . TRBD2 TRBV7-7 CASSLGAGGETQYF TGTGCCAGCAGCTTAGGGGCGGGAGGGGAGACCCAGTACTTC
TRBJ2-2 once TRBD2 TRBV5-1 CASSTSGTYTGELFF TGCGCCAGCAGCACCAGCGGGACCTACACCGGGGAGCTGTTTTTT
TRBJ1-1 few . TRBV18 CASSPSGVGAEAFF TGTGCCAGCTCTCCCTCAGGGGTTGGCGCTGAAGCTTTCTTT
TRBJ2-3 once . TRBV5-4 CASNPTTVTDTQYF TGTGCCAGCAACCCAACGACAGTCACAGATACGCAGTATTTT
TRBJ1-3 . TRBD1 TRBV28 CASSPPDRVGNTIYF TGTGCCAGCAGTCCGCCTGACAGGGTTGGAAACACCATATATTTT
TRBJ2-7 . TRBD2 TRBV5-6 CASSMGVSGRLHEQYF TGTGCCAGCAGTATGGGGGTTAGCGGGAGACTCCACGAGCAGTACTTC
TRBJ2-7 . TRBD2 TRBV15 CATSRGGGAPGEQYF TGTGCCACCAGCAGGGGCGGGGGGGCCCCGGGGGAGCAGTACTTC
TRBJ1-5 once . TRBV28 CASSGPHRGPQHF TGTGCCAGCAGTGGCCCCCACCGGGGGCCCCAGCATTTT
TRBJ2-6 . . TRBV7-9 CSSSLGQIVSGANVLTF TGTTCCAGCAGCTTAGGGCAAATCGTCTCTGGGGCCAACGTCCTGACTTTC
TRBJ1-3 . TRBD1 TRBV5-1 CASSPRGSGNTIYF TGCGCCAGCAGCCCCAGGGGGAGCGGAAACACCATATATTTT
TRBJ2-7 . . TRBV5-4 CASTPGTHANSRYEQYF TGTGCCAGCACCCCCGGGACACACGCTAATTCCCGCTACGAGCAGTACTTC
TRBJ1-1 . TRBD1 TRBV4-2 CASSQGQGASNTEAFF TGTGCCAGCAGCCAAGGACAGGGGGCTTCGAACACTGAAGCTTTCTTT
TRBJ1-4 . TRBD1 TRBV15 CATSIQYPTGVNEKLFF TGTGCCACCAGCATTCAATACCCGACAGGGGTGAATGAAAAACTGTTTTTT
TRBJ2-7 . TRBD2 TRBV13 CASSTRTSGNRYEQYF TGTGCCAGCAGCACTAGGACTAGCGGGAATAGGTACGAGCAGTACTTC
TRBJ1-5 . . TRBV19 CASSFRRERVLSNQPQHF TGTGCCAGTAGTTTCCGTCGGGAGAGGGTCTTGAGCAATCAGCCCCAGCATTTT
TRBJ2-1 . TRBD1 TRBV5-1 CASSLEGTGGWNEQFF TGCGCCAGCAGCTTGGAGGGGACAGGGGGCTGGAATGAGCAGTTCTTC
TRBJ2-7 . TRBD2 TRBV7-9 CASSSIAGGEQYF TGTGCCAGCAGCTCTATAGCGGGTGGCGAGCAGTACTTC
TRBJ2-1 . TRBD2 TRBV7-2 CASSPQSGIVGNEQFF TGTGCCAGCAGCCCCCAAAGCGGGATAGTGGGCAATGAGCAGTTCTTC
TRBJ2-1 . . TRBV5-1 CASSLATANEQFF TGCGCCAGCAGCTTGGCGACAGCCAATGAGCAGTTCTTC
TRBJ1-1 . . TRBV6-1 CASRTGNTEAFF TGTGCCAGCAGGACAGGGAACACTGAAGCTTTCTTT
TRBJ1-1 . TRBD1 TRBV6-1 CASSNRGWGTEAFF TGTGCCAGCAGTAACAGGGGGTGGGGCACTGAAGCTTTCTTT
TRBJ2-7 . TRBD2 TRBV4-1 CASSQGTSGYEQYF TGCGCCAGCAGCCAAGGGACTAGCGGCTACGAGCAGTACTTC
TRBJ2-3 . . TRBV7-2 CASTERTTTDTQYF TGTGCCAGCACCGAAAGGACTACCACAGATACGCAGTATTTT
TRBJ2-3 once TRBD1 TRBV7-3 CASSLSGTGGTDTQYF TGTGCCAGCAGCTTAAGCGGGACAGGGGGCACAGATACGCAGTATTTT
TRBJ1-2 . . TRBV5-1 CASSLQSVANYGYTF TGCGCCAGCAGCTTGCAATCGGTAGCTAACTATGGCTACACCTTC
TRBJ1-1 . . TRBV19 CASSTYSYTEAFF TGTGCCAGTAGCACGTACAGCTACACTGAAGCTTTCTTT
TRBJ2-5 . TRBD1 TRBV9 CASSDRTGGGETQYF TGTGCCAGCAGCGATCGGACAGGGGGCGGGGAGACCCAGTACTTC
TRBJ1-5 . . TRBV27 CASSLGTQGNQPQHF TGTGCCAGCAGTTTGGGCACCCAGGGCAATCAGCCCCAGCATTTT
TRBJ1-1 . TRBD1 TRBV9 CASSPAGQGNTEAFF TGTGCCAGCAGCCCCGCGGGACAGGGAAACACTGAAGCTTTCTTT
TRBJ2-5 . . TRBV29-1 CSVRQGGKTQYF TGCAGCGTCCGACAGGGAGGCAAGACCCAGTACTTC
TRBJ2-3 . . TRBV25-1 CASSGRVSTDTQYF TGTGCCAGCAGTGGACGGGTGAGCACAGATACGCAGTATTTT